This TCR beta chain is drawn from a study of blood T cell repertoires in COVID-19. Profiling relied on immunoSEQ multiplex PCR, and the TCRdb table lists in-frame clones only, not all of them. In the table there are about 52,000 clones, nearly 90% of which are singletons. This CDR3 is 13 amino acids long. Trimming left V 3 bases short and J 3 bases short, with 6 bases between. Germline CDR1 and CDR2: LNHDA and SQIVND (reference sequence). The sequence was collected from a man older than 75 with active or convalescent COVID-19. The sequenced sample consisted of peripheral blood. The V and J genes are TRBV19 and TRBJ2-1; D is unclear. In DNA form, the CDR3 reads TGTGCCAGTAGTATTTCGTACTACAATGAGCAGTTCTTC. Its translation: CASSISYYNEQFF.